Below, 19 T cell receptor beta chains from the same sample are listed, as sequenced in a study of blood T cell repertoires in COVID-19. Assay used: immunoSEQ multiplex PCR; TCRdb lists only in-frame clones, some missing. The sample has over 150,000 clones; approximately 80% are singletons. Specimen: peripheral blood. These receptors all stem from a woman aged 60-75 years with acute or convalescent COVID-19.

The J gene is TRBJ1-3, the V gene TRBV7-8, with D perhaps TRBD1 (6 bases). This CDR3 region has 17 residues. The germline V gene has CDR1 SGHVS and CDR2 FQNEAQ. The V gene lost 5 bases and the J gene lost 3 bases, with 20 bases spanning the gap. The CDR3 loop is CASSLVTGSVVGNTIYF. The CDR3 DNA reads TGTGCCAGCAGCCTAGTAACAGGGTCAGTTGTTGGAAACACCATATATTTT.

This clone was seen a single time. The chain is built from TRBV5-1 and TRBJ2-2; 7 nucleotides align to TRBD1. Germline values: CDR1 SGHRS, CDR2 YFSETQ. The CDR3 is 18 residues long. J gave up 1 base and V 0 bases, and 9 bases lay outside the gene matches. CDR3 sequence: CASSLALSRQGNTGELFF. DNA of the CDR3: TGCGCCAGCAGCTTGGCCCTTTCCCGACAGGGGAACACCGGGGAGCTGTTTTTT. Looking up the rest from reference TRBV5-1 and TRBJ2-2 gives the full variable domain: KAGVTQTPRYLIKTRGQQVTLSCSPISGHRSVSWYQQTPGQGLQFLFEYFSETQRNKGNFPGRFSGRQFSNSRSEMNVSTLELGDSALYLCASSLALSRQGNTGELFFGEGSRLTVL.

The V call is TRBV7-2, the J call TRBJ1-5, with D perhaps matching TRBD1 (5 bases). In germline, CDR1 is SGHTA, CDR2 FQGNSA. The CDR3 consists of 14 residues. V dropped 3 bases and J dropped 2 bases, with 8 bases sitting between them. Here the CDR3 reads CASSLIGGNQPQHF. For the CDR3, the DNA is TGTGCCAGCAGCTTGATAGGGGGCAATCAGCCCCAGCATTTT.

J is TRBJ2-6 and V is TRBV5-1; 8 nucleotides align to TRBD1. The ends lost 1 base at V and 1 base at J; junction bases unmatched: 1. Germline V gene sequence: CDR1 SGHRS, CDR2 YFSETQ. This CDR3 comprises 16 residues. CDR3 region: CASSLQGASGANVLTF. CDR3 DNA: TGCGCCAGCAGCTTGCAGGGGGCTTCTGGGGCCAACGTCCTGACTTTC. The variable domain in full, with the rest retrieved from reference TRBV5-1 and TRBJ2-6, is KAGVTQTPRYLIKTRGQQVTLSCSPISGHRSVSWYQQTPGQGLQFLFEYFSETQRNKGNFPGRFSGRQFSNSRSEMNVSTLELGDSALYLCASSLQGASGANVLTFGAGSRLTVL.

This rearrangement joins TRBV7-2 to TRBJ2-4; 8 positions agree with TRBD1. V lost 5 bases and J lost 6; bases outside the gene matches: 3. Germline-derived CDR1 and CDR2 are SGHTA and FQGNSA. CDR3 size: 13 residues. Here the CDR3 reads CASSLGQGNIQYF. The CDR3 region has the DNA TGTGCCAGCAGCCTTGGACAGGGAAACATTCAGTACTTC.

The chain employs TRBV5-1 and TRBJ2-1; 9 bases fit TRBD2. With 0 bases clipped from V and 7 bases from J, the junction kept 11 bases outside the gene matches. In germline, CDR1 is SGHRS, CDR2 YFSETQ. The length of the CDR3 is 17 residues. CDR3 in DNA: TGCGCCAGCAGCTTGGGCGGGCTAGCGGGGCCCGGGAATGAGCAGTTCTTC. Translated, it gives CASSLGGLAGPGNEQFF. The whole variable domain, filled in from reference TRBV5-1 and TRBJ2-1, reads KAGVTQTPRYLIKTRGQQVTLSCSPISGHRSVSWYQQTPGQGLQFLFEYFSETQRNKGNFPGRFSGRQFSNSRSEMNVSTLELGDSALYLCASSLGGLAGPGNEQFFGPGTRLTVL.

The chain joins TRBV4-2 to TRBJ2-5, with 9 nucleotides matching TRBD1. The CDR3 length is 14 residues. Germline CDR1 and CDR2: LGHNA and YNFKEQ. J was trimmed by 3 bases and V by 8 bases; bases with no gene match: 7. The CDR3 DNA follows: TGTGCCAGCGCCCGACAGGGGGGGGAAGAGACCCAGTACTTC. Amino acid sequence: CASARQGGEETQYF.

The CDR3 sequence is CASSPTGQAGNTIYF. The CDR3 DNA follows: TGCGCCAGCAGCCCTACTGGACAGGCCGGAAACACCATATATTTT. This chain links TRBV4-3 with TRBJ1-3, with 7 bases lining up with TRBD1. V shed 4 bases and J 4 bases; nucleotides not matched to a gene: 7. The CDR3 sequence is 15 residues long. Germline lookup yields CDR1 LGHNA and CDR2 YSLEER.

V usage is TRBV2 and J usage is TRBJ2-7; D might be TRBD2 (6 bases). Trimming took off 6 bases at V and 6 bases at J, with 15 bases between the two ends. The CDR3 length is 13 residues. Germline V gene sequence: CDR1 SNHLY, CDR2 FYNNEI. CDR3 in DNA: TGTGCCAGCAGATGGACTGGGGGACTCGAGCAGTACTTC. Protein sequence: CASRWTGGLEQYF.

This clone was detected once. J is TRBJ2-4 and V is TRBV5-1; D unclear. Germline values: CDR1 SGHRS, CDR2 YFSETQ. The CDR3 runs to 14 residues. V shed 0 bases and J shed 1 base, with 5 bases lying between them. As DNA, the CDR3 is TGCGCCAGCAGCTTGGCCCCGGCCAAAAACATTCAGTACTTC. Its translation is CASSLAPAKNIQYF.

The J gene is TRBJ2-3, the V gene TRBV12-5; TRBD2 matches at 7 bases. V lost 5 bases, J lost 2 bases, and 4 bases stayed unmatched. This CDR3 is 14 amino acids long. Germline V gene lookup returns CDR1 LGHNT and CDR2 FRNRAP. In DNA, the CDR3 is TGTGCTAGTGGTCTCGGACTAGACACAGATACGCAGTATTTT. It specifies CASGLGLDTDTQYF.

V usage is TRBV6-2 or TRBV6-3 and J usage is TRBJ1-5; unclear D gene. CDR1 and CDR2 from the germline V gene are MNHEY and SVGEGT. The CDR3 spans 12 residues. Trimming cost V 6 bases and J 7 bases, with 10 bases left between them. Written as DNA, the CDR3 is TGTGCCAGCAGACCTGAGGGCCAGCCCCAGCATTTT. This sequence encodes CASRPEGQPQHF.

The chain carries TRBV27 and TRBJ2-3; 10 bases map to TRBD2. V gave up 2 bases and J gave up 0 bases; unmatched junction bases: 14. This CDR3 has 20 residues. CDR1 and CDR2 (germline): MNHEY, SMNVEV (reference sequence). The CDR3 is CASSLEASGGAPMSTDTQYF. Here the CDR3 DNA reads TGTGCCAGCAGTTTAGAAGCTAGCGGGGGTGCTCCGATGAGCACAGATACGCAGTATTTT.

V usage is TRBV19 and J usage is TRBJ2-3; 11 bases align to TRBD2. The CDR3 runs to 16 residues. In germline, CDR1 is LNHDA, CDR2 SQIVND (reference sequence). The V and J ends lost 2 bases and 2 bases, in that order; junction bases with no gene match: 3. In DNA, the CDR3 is TGTGCCAGTAGTATACTAGCGGGGGGAAACACAGATACGCAGTATTTT. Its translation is CASSILAGGNTDTQYF.

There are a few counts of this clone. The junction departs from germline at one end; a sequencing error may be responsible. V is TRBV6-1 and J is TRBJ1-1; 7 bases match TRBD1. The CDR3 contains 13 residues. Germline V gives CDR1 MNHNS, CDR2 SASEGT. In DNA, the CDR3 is TGTGCCAGCAGCGAAGACAGGGTTGGTGAAGCTTTCTTT. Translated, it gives CASSEDRVGEAFF.

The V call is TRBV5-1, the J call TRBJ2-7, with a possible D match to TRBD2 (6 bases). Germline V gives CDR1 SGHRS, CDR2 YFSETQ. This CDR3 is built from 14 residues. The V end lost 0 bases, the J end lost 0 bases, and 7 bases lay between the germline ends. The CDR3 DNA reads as TGCGCCAGCAGCTTGGGGGACTCCTCCTACGAGCAGTACTTC. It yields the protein CASSLGDSSYEQYF.

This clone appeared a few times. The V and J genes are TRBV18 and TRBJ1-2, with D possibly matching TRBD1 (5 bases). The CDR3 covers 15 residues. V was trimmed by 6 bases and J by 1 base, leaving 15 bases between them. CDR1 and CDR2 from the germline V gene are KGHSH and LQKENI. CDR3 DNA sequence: TGTGCCAGCTCGCCGAGAGGAGGGGATAACTATGGCTACACCTTC. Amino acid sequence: CASSPRGGDNYGYTF.

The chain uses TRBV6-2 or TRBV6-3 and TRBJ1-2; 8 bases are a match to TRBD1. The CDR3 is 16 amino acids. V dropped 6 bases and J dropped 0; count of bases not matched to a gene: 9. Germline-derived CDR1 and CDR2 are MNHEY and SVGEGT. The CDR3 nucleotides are TGTGCCAGCAGCCCTGGACAGGGTTATTCTAACTATGGCTACACCTTC. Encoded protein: CASSPGQGYSNYGYTF.

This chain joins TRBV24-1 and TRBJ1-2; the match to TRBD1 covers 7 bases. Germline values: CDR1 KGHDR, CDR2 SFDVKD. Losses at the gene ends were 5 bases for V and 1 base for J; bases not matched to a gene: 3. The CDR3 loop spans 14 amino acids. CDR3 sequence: CATSGNRGNYGYTF. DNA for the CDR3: TGTGCCACCAGTGGGAACAGGGGTAACTATGGCTACACCTTC.